These T cell receptor beta chains were read from a single sample in a study of cytomegalovirus exposure and HLA in healthy donors. Here immunoSEQ multiplex PCR was the method, and the copy in TCRdb shows in-frame clones only, minus some. The table lists around 140,000 clones, around 9.7% of them singletons. What was sequenced was PBMCs. The receptors originated from a man over 45 in good health and CMV-seronegative. The CDR3 runs from the conserved cysteine through the conserved F or W. A D gene is named only where the DNA matches it firmly.

v_call,d_call,j_call,cdr3_aa
TRBV5-5,TRBD1,TRBJ1-1,CASSRDRGTENTEAFF
TRBV9,TRBD1,TRBJ2-7,CASSGEGTGIPTYEQYF
TRBV2,NA,TRBJ1-4,CASSVHSGEKLFF
TRBV2,NA,TRBJ2-7,CASRRGYEQYF
TRBV5-1,TRBD1,TRBJ2-1,CASSPGQGSYNEQFF
TRBV5-1,TRBD1,TRBJ1-2,CASSSRTGDYGYTF
TRBV16,NA,TRBJ1-4,CASSQSGQSLREKLFF
TRBV18,TRBD1,TRBJ2-3,CASSPQGASTDTQYF
TRBV5-1,TRBD1,TRBJ1-2,CASSLRTGSKAGSSYGYTF
TRBV4-1,NA,TRBJ2-3,CASSPRTVSTDTQYF
TRBV25-1,NA,TRBJ2-7,CASSPGAPYGEQYF
TRBV5-1,NA,TRBJ1-1,CASSQIQGPYTEAFF
TRBV11-3,TRBD2,TRBJ2-5,CASSSGLAGREQYF
TRBV16,NA,TRBJ2-5,CASSLSEETQYF